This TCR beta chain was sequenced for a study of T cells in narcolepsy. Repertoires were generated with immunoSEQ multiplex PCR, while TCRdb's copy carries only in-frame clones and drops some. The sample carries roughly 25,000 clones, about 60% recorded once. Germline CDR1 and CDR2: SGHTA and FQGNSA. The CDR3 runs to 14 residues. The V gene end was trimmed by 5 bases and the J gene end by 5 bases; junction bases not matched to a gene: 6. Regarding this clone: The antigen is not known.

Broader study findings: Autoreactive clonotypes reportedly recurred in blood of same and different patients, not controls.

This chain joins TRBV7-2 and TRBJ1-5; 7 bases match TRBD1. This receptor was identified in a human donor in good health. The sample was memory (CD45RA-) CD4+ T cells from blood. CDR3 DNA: TGTGCCAGCAGCCCTTACAGGGGTTATCAGCCCCAGCATTTT. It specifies CASSPYRGYQPQHF.